Sequencing of this T cell receptor (beta chain) was carried out in a study of T cells in Graves' hyperthyroidism and ophthalmopathy. There are many counts of this clonotype. With 9 bases clipped from V and 3 bases from J, the junction kept 7 bases outside the gene matches. Germline assignment: CDR1 KGHSH and CDR2 LQKENI. The CDR3 has 14 residues. TCR beta CDR3 sequences were amplified from RNA transcripts. HTBI primers were the set used in a first-round RT-PCR of the TCR CDR3. TCRdb called the multiplex PCR reads again in MiXCR, with one record for every CDR3 protein. The sample lists about 250,000 distinct CDR3 sequences, almost 25% occurring once. The diagnoses drew upon clinical symptoms, serum thyroxine and TRAb, thyroid ultrasound and orbital computed tomography.

Sequenced sample: blood. The sequence came from a woman aged 40 to 50 with Graves' ophthalmopathy. J is TRBJ1-2 and V is TRBV18; 10 bases align to TRBD1. For the CDR3, the DNA is TGTGCCAGTTCTGACAGGGGGCAAGACTATGGCTACACCTTC. It specifies CASSDRGQDYGYTF.